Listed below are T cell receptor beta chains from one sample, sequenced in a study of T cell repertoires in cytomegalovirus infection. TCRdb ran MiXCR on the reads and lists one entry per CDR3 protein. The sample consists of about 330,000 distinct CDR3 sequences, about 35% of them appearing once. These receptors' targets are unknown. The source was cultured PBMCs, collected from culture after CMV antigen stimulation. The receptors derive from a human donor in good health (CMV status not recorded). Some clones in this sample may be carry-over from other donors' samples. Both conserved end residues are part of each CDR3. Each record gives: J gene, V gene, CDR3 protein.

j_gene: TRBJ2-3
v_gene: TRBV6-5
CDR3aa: CASSRGTGGSTDTQYF

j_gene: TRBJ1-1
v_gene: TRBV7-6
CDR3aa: CASSLGVYTEAFF

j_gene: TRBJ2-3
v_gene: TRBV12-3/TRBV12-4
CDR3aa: CASSLPGPIGREYF

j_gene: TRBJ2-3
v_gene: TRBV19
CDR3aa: CASSRGSPTDTQYF

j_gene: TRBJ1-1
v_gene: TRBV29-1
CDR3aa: CSVEVYPDGNTEAFF

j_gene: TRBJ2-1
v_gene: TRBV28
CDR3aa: CASSLGFWTSGLDKVDEQFF

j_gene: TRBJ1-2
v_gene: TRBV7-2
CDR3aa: CASSPYGDGYTF

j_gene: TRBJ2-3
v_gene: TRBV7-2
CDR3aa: CASSPQTGVDTQYF

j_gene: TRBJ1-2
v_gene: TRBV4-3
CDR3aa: CASSQDIQGYGYTF

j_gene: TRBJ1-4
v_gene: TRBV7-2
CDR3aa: CASSLDSTTNEKLFF

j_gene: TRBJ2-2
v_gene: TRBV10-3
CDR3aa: CAISVYAGRSTGELFF

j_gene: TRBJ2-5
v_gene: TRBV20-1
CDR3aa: CSASDPVGLAGETQYF

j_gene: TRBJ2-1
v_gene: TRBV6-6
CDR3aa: CASSYASGSYNEQFF

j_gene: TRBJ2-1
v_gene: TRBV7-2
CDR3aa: CASSSPASGRRDEQFF

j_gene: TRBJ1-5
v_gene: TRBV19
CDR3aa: CASSIESRRNQPQHF

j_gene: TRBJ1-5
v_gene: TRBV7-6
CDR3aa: CASSYGISQPQHF

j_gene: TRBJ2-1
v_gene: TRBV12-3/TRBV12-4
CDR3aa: CASSLVTGGVNEQFF

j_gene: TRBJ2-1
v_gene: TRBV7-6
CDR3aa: CASSLAAGTSNEQFF

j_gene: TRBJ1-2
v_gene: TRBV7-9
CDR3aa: CASSLAGDGYTF

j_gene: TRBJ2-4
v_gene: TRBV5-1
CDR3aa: CASSSRHNIQYF

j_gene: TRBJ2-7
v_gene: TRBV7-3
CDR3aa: CASSSSGQTYEQYF

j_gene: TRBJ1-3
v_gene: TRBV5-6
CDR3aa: CASSQGTARSGNTIYF

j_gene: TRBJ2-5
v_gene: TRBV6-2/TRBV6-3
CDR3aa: CASSYSTRGYQETQYF

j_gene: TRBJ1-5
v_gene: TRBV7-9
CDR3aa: CASSLTGPSNQPQHF

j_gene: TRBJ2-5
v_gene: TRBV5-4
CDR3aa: CASSLRREGRETQYF

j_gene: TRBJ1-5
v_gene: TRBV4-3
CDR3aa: CASSQENNRRQPQHF

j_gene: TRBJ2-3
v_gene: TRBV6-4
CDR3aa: CASSDSDSTDTQYF

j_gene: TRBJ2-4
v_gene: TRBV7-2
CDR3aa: CASTGLGNIQYF

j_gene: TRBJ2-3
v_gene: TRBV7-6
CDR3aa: CASSSIRNLATDTQYF

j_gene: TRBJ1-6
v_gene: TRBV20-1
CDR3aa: CSAREGAGTYNSPLHF

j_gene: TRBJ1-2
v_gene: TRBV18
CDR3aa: CASSTGQGVYGYTF

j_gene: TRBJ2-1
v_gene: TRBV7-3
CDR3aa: CASSPTTTTPYNEQFF

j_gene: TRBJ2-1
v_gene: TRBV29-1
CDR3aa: CSVDFRVEGNEQFF

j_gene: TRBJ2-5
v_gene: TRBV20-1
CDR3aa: CSAKRTGQETQYF

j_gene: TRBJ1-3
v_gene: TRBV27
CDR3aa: CASSSYQGGNTIYF

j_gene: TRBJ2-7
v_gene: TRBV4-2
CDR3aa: CASSQEARLAGGEQYF

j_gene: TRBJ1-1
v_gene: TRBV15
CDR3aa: CATSSRTGYMNTEAFF

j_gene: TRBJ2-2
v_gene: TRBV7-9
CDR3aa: CASSSTGAGELFF

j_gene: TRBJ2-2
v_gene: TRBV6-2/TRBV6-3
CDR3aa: CASSFQDRYTGELFF

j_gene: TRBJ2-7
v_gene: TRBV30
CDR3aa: CAFYPGTLGLNEQYF

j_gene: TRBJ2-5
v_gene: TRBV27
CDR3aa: CASSLPGVRETQYF

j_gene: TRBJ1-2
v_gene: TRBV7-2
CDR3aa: CASSLGQSDGYTF

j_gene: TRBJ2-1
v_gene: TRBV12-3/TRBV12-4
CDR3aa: CASSLGQLFFNEQFF

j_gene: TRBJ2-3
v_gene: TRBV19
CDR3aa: CASSISGTDTQYF

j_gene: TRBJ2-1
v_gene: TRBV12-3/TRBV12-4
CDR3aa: CASSLGRSNEQFF

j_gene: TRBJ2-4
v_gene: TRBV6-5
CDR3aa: CASRSSGRALDIQYF

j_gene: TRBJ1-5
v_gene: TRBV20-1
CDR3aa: CSAPRGPSNQPQHF

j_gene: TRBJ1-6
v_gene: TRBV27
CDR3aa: CASSFRKFSSYNSPLHF

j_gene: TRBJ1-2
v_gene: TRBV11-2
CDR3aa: CASSLTGTGSPDYGYTF